The 4 T cell receptor beta chains given below trace back to one sample, sequenced in a study of OX40 agonist ivuxolimab in advanced cancers. Profiled with immunoSEQ multiplex PCR; TCRdb holds only in-frame clones, not every one. The sample has tens of thousands of clones; 85% to 90% are singletons. Sequenced here: CD4+ or CD8+ T cells sorted from blood, sampled in a trial of the OX40 agonist ivuxolimab. These receptor sequences come from an adult with an advanced solid tumor such as melanoma, head and neck, liver or kidney cancer.

This clone was picked up a small number of times. V gene TRBV11-1 combines with J gene TRBJ1-1, with D unresolved. Trimming took 0 bases from V and 6 from J, leaving 8 bases between them. Germline V gives CDR1 SGHAT, CDR2 FQDESV (reference sequence). The CDR3 runs 13 residues. CDR3 sequence reads: CASSLASGAEAFF. The CDR3 bases are TGTGCCAGCAGCTTAGCGAGCGGTGCTGAAGCTTTCTTT.

This sequence joins TRBV7-6 and TRBJ1-3; unclear D gene. V was clipped by 2 bases and J by 4 bases, with 12 bases between them. The length of the CDR3 is 15 residues. Germline lookup yields CDR1 SGHVS and CDR2 FNYEAQ. CDR3 DNA sequence: TGTGCCAGCAGCTTACGGCCTCTAGCAGGAAACACCATATATTTT. This encodes CASSLRPLAGNTIYF.

V gene TRBV4-2 combines with J gene TRBJ2-6; 12 bases are shared with TRBD2. The CDR3 extends over 19 amino acids. Looked up from germline, CDR1 is LGHNA and CDR2 is YNFKEQ. V trimming: 3 bases; J trimming: 1 base; junction bases outside the gene matches: 7. The CDR3: CASSQATSGGPSGANVLTF. CDR3 sequence (DNA): TGTGCCAGCAGCCAGGCGACTAGCGGGGGCCCTTCTGGGGCCAACGTCCTGACTTTC.

The chain uses TRBV2 and TRBJ2-1; 10 positions agree with TRBD1. CDR3 length equals 17 residues. Germline V gives CDR1 SNHLY, CDR2 FYNNEI. With 2 bases clipped from V and 7 bases from J, the junction kept 11 bases outside the gene matches. CDR3: CASSEIPRTGGKNEQFF. The CDR3 coding sequence is TGTGCCAGCAGTGAAATCCCCAGGACAGGGGGAAAGAATGAGCAGTTCTTC.